The 9 T cell receptor beta chains presented below share a single source sample, sequenced in a study of T cells in narcolepsy. Repertoires were generated with immunoSEQ multiplex PCR, while TCRdb's copy carries only in-frame clones and drops some. The data contain about 21,000 clones, 90% to 95% of them singletons. Sequencing was performed on CD45RA- memory CD4+ T cells from PBMCs. Source of these receptors: a human donor with narcolepsy.

This clone was observed a single time. V is TRBV6-5 and J is TRBJ2-7, with TRBD2 identical over 9 bases. The CDR3 is 15 amino acids. V lost 0 bases, J lost 2 bases, and 2 bases stayed unmatched. In germline, CDR1 is MNHEY, CDR2 SVGAGI. The CDR3 reads CASSYSLAGAYEQYF. Here the CDR3 DNA reads TGTGCCAGCAGTTACTCTTTAGCGGGAGCCTACGAGCAGTACTTC.

The chain couples TRBV7-9 to TRBJ2-1; 7 nucleotides align to TRBD2. Germline V lookup: CDR1 SEHNR, CDR2 FQNEAQ (reference sequence). V lost 6 bases to trimming and J lost 3 bases; unmatched junction nucleotides: 17. The CDR3 is 18 amino acids. CDR3: CASRPTTAPSGRYNEQFF. CDR3 nucleotide sequence: TGTGCCAGCAGACCCACCACAGCGCCTAGCGGACGCTACAATGAGCAGTTCTTC.

The CDR3 sequence: CASSYSGTTFYEQYF. For the CDR3, the DNA is TGTGCCAGCAGTTATTCCGGGACAACCTTCTACGAGCAGTACTTC. This chain links TRBV6-5 with TRBJ2-7, with a tentative D call TRBD1 (6 bases). This CDR3 region has 15 residues. The V end lost 3 bases, the J end lost 3 bases, and 15 bases lay between the germline ends. CDR1 MNHEY and CDR2 SVGAGI come from the germline V gene.

The sample holds one count of this clone. CDR3 DNA sequence: TGTGCCAGAGCATGCCAAATGGTGAGAAAGACCTATGGCTACACCTTC. Translating it yields CARACQMVRKTYGYTF. The chain employs TRBV5-3 and TRBJ1-2; no clear D gene. TRBV5-3 is treated as an ORF (open reading frame) with a function not yet certain. The V and J ends lost 7 bases and 4 bases respectively, with 23 bases between them. This CDR3 is built from 16 residues.

This clone was seen a few times. This chain joins TRBV7-2 and TRBJ1-3; 8 bases align to TRBD1. The CDR3 is 16 residues long. V dropped 5 bases and J dropped 0; count of bases not matched to a gene: 6. Germline V lookup: CDR1 SGHTA, CDR2 FQGNSA. This CDR3 is CASSPGTGGSGNTIYF. CDR3 in DNA: TGTGCCAGCAGCCCTGGGACAGGAGGCTCTGGAAACACCATATATTTT. Supplemented by reference TRBV7-2 and TRBJ1-3, the full variable domain reads GAGVSQSPSNKVTEKGKDVELRCDPISGHTALYWYRQSLGQGLEFLIYFQGNSAPDKSGLPSDRFSAERTGGSVSTLTIQRTQQEDSAVYLCASSPGTGGSGNTIYFGEGSWLTVV.

The gene calls are TRBV18 and TRBJ1-1; possibly TRBD1 for D (5 bases). V was shortened by 5 bases and J by 2 bases, with 12 bases between the two germline ends. CDR1 is KGHSH and CDR2 is LQKENI in the germline V gene. This CDR3 contains 14 residues. Written as DNA, the CDR3 is TGTGCCAGCTCAAGACAGAAACTCAACACTGAAGCTTTCTTT. Encoded protein: CASSRQKLNTEAFF. The full variable domain, with the rest looked up from reference TRBV18 and TRBJ1-1, is NAGVMQNPRHLVRRRGQEARLRCSPMKGHSHVYWYRQLPEEGLKFMVYLQKENIIDESGMPKERFSAEFPKEGPSILRIQQVVRGDSAAYFCASSRQKLNTEAFFGQGTRLTVV.

In this sample, this clone turned up a few times. J is TRBJ2-7 and V is TRBV27, with D unclear. CDR3 length equals 14 residues. CDR1 is MNHEY and CDR2 is SMNVEV in the germline V gene (reference sequence). The germline V and J ends were trimmed by 7 bases and 1 base, with 14 bases remaining between them. The CDR3 sequence is CASKNLVRSYEQYF. The CDR3 DNA reads as TGTGCCAGCAAAAACCTAGTAAGGTCCTACGAGCAGTACTTC.

The chain links TRBV11-3 to TRBJ2-2, with 8 bases aligning to TRBD1. Germline V CDR1 and CDR2: SGHNT, YENEEA. The J segment lost 4 bases and the V segment lost 5 bases, leaving 6 bases of the junction unmatched. This CDR3 comprises 15 residues. Here the CDR3 DNA reads TGTGCCAGCAGCCCAAGGACAGGGAGCACCGGGGAGCTGTTTTTT. Translated, it gives CASSPRTGSTGELFF.

This clone has just a few counts. The gene calls are TRBV7-2 and TRBJ1-1; D gene ambiguous. V lost 3 bases and J lost 1, with 9 bases in between. This CDR3 is 14 amino acids long. Germline CDR1 SGHTA, CDR2 FQGNSA. The CDR3 bases are TGTGCCAGCAGCTTCCAGGCAGGGAACACTGAAGCTTTCTTT. Translating gives CASSFQAGNTEAFF.